One and the same sample provided the 9 T cell receptor beta chains below, sequenced in a study of identical twins. Each CDR3 protein gets one entry after TCRdb re-called the 5' RACE reads with MiXCR. The sample consists of 1.5 million to 2 million distinct CDR3 sequences, 32% of them appearing once. Sequencing input: cord blood. These receptors were obtained from a newborn girl in good health.

This clonotype was counted only a few times. The V and J genes are TRBV28 and TRBJ2-3; TRBD2 agrees at 8 bases. V was pared by 2 bases and J by 3 bases, with 16 bases of the junction left unmatched. The CDR3 is 19 residues long. Germline V CDR1 and CDR2: MDHEN, SYDVKM. The CDR3 sequence is CASSLGGIPGRAMTDTQYF. The CDR3 DNA sequence: TGTGCCAGCAGTTTAGGGGGCATTCCCGGGAGGGCAATGACAGATACGCAGTATTTT. The whole variable domain, filled in from reference TRBV28 and TRBJ2-3, reads DVKVTQSSRYLVKRTGEKVFLECVQDMDHENMFWYRQDPGLGLRLIYFSYDVKMKEKGDIPEGYSVSREKKERFSLILESASTNQTSMYLCASSLGGIPGRAMTDTQYFGPGTRLTVL.

This clonotype was counted at least ten times. V is TRBV12-3 or TRBV12-4 and J is TRBJ1-2; D might be TRBD1 (5 bases). V was cut by 3 bases and J by 4 bases, with 24 bases left in between. This CDR3 spans 18 amino acids. For the CDR3, the DNA is TGTGCCAGCAGTTTTAGGGCAGGGCCCTCGATCCTTCTCTATGGCTACACCTTC. Its translation is CASSFRAGPSILLYGYTF.

The rearrangement links TRBV27 to TRBJ1-4; the D is unclear. The germline CDR1 and CDR2 sequences are MNHEY and SMNVEV (reference sequence). The CDR3 runs to 13 residues. With 6 bases removed from V and 8 bases from J, the gap between germline ends came to 13 bases. CDR3 in amino acids: CASRPTEREKLFF. The CDR3 bases are TGTGCCAGCAGACCCACAGAAAGGGAAAAACTGTTTTTT.

V is TRBV6-6 and J is TRBJ2-3, with 9 bases aligning to TRBD2. CDR1 and CDR2 (germline): MNHNY, SVGAGI (reference sequence). The CDR3 spans 16 residues. Trimming removed 8 bases from V and 2 bases from J; junction bases left unmatched: 11. This chain's CDR3 is CASSTKRGAYTDTQYF. In DNA form, the CDR3 reads TGTGCCAGCTCGACTAAGCGGGGGGCCTACACAGATACGCAGTATTTT.

The chain joins TRBV19 to TRBJ2-1; 10 positions agree with TRBD2. The CDR3 runs to 16 residues. V shed 2 bases, J shed 4 bases, and the junction held 5 bases outside the gene matches. CDR1 is LNHDA and CDR2 is SQIVND in the germline V gene (reference sequence). The CDR3 region is CASSITASGGYNEQFF. In nucleotides, the CDR3 is TGTGCCAGTAGTATAACGGCTAGCGGGGGTTACAATGAGCAGTTCTTC.

The V gene is TRBV27, the J gene TRBJ2-7; possibly TRBD1 for D (5 bases). The germline V gene has CDR1 MNHEY and CDR2 SMNVEV (reference sequence). The ends were cut back, 0 bases at V and 1 base at J, with 7 bases in the middle. CDR3 size: 14 residues. CDR3 residues: CASSLSRQSYEQYF. DNA of the CDR3: TGTGCCAGCAGTTTATCGAGACAGTCCTACGAGCAGTACTTC.

V and J are TRBV3-1 and TRBJ2-6, with D unclear. Germline lookup yields CDR1 LGHDT and CDR2 YNNKEL (reference sequence). The CDR3 is 14 residues long. V lost 0 bases and J 4 bases, leaving 4 bases between the germline ends. CDR3 nucleotide sequence: TGTGCCAGCAGCCAAGAACGCGGGGCCAACGTCCTGACTTTC. Translated: CASSQERGANVLTF.

This clonotype was picked up a small number of times. The chain links TRBV5-1 to TRBJ1-2, with 8 bases matching TRBD1. Germline V gene data show CDR1 as SGHRS and CDR2 as YFSETQ. Trimming took 7 bases from V and 1 from J; bases not matched to a gene: 3. The CDR3 runs 13 residues. CDR3 region: CASATGGNYGYTF. The CDR3, as DNA: TGCGCCAGCGCTACAGGGGGTAACTATGGCTACACCTTC.

As regards this clonotype: One junction end does not reproduce the germline sequence, and a read error may be involved. This rearrangement joins TRBV5-1 to TRBJ2-7, with D possibly TRBD2 on 5 matching bases. The germline CDR1 and CDR2 sequences are SGHRS and YFSETQ. The CDR3 has 14 amino acids. CDR3 residues: CASSYGLLTYDQYF. Here the CDR3 DNA reads TGCGCCAGCAGCTATGGACTCCTAACCTACGATCAGTACTTC.